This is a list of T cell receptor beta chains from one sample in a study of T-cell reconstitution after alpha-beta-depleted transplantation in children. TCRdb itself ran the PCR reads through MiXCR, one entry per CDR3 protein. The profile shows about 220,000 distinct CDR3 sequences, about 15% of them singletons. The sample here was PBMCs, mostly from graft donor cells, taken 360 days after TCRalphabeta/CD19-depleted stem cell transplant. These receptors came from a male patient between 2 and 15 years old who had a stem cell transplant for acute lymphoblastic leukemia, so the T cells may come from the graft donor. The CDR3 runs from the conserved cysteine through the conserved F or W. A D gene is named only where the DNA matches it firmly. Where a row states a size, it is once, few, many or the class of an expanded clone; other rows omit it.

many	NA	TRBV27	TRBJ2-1	TGTGCCAGCAGAACTCTAGGGTGGAATGAGCAGTTCTTC	CASRTLGWNEQFF
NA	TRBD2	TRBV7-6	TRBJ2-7	TGTGCCAGCAGCTTAGGATCGCGGGGGATAAACTCCCACGAGCAGTACTTC	CASSLGSRGINSHEQYF
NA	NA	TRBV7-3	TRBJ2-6	TGTGCCAGCAGCTTAATATCGGAGACGCTCTCTGGGGCCAACGTCCTGACTTTC	CASSLISETLSGANVLTF
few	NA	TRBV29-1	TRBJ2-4	TGCAGCGGATTCCAGGGGTTTCGGGCGTACTTC	CSGFQGFRAYF
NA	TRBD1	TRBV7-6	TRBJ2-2	TGTGCCAGCAGCTTAGCTCTATGGACAGGGAGCGGGGAGCTGTTTTTT	CASSLALWTGSGELFF
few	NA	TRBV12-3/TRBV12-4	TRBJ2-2	TGTGCCAGCAGAGAAACAGGACTAAACACCGGGGAGCTGTTTTTT	CASRETGLNTGELFF
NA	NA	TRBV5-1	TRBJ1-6	TGCGCCAGCAGCTTGCAGGGAGAAGGGAATAATTCACCCCTCCACTTT	CASSLQGEGNNSPLHF
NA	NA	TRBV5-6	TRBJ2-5	TGTGCCAGCAGCTGGAGGTGGCCAGCACAGAGCGAGACCCAGTACTTC	CASSWRWPAQSETQYF
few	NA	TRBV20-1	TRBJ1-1	TGCAGTGCTAGACTTGTAGGGGCCACTGAAGCTTTCTTT	CSARLVGATEAFF
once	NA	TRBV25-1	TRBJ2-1	TGTGCCAGCAGTGAATTTGTGGCCAGCTCCTACAATGAGCAGTTCTTC	CASSEFVASSYNEQFF
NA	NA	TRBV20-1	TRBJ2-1	TGCAGTGCTAGCGATAAGTTCTTC	CSASDKFF
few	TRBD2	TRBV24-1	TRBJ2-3	TGTGCCACCAGTGACCCCGGGACTAGTTTTACAGATACGCAGTATTTT	CATSDPGTSFTDTQYF
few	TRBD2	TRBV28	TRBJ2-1	TGTGCCAGCAGTCGGACCGGGACTAGCAATGAGCAGTTCTTC	CASSRTGTSNEQFF
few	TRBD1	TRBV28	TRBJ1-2	TGTGCCAGCAGCCCGGGACAGATTATCTATGGCTACACCTTC	CASSPGQIIYGYTF
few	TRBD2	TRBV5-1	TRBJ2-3	TGCGCCAGCAGCTTGGGCGCCGGGACTAGCGGGAGTACGCAGTATTTT	CASSLGAGTSGSTQYF
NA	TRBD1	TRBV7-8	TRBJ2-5	TGTGCCAGCAGCATCTGGGACAGGGTTAGGCAAGAGACCCAGTACTTC	CASSIWDRVRQETQYF
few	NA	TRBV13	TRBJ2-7	TGTGCCAGCAGCGAGAGGCTAGCGAGCGAGCAGTACTTC	CASSERLASEQYF
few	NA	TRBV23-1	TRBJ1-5	TGCGCCAGCAGTCAATATAAAGACGAGGGGGGCAATCAGCCCCAGCATTTT	CASSQYKDEGGNQPQHF
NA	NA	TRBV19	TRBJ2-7	TGTGCCAGCGGACTCGGTCCCCCCTACGAGCAGTACTTC	CASGLGPPYEQYF
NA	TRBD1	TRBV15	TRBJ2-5	TGTGCCACCAGCAGGGAAGTTCCGGGACAGGGGGCTATCGTGACCCAGTACTTC	CATSREVPGQGAIVTQYF
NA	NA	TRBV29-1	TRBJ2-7	TGCAGCGTTGAGATGGCCTCCTACGAGCAGTACTTC	CSVEMASYEQYF
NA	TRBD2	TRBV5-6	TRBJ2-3	TGTGCCAGCAGCTTTGGACTAGACAAGTATTTT	CASSFGLDKYF
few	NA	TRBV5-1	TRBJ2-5	TGCGCCAGCAGCTTGGCGGACGGAAGGCGAGAGACCCAGTACTTC	CASSLADGRRETQYF
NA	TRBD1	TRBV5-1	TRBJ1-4	TGCGCCAGCAGCTTGTCGACAGGGACTAATGAAAAACTGTTTTTT	CASSLSTGTNEKLFF
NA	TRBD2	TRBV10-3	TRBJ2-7	TGTGCCACCTTGACTAGCGGGAGGGGCGCGATCTACGAGCAGTACTTC	CATLTSGRGAIYEQYF
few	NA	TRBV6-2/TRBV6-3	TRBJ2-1	TGTGCCAGCAGCCCCCGGGGGGAGCAGTTCTTC	CASSPRGEQFF
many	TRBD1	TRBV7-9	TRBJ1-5	TGTGCCAGCAGCGCCACAGGGGAGGGCGACAATCAGCCCCAGCATTTT	CASSATGEGDNQPQHF
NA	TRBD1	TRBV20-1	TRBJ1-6	TGCAGTGCTTCCGACAGGGGATCCAACTATAATTCACCCCTCCACTTT	CSASDRGSNYNSPLHF
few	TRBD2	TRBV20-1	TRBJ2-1	TGCAGTGCTAGAGTCCTGTGGCTAGCGGGAGGGATGTCCAATGAGCAGTTCTTC	CSARVLWLAGGMSNEQFF